Below are 25 T cell receptor beta chains sequenced from a single sample in a study of T cells in Graves' hyperthyroidism and ophthalmopathy. Regions amplified from RNA transcripts were the TCR beta CDR3 regions. When the TCR CDR3 underwent first-round RT-PCR, the HTBI primer set was used. TCRdb reprocessed the multiplex PCR reads via MiXCR and lists one record per CDR3 protein. Of 500,000 or so distinct CDR3 sequences listed, roughly 15% were seen once; the top ten hold approximately 30%. The specimen sequenced was blood. Receptors were obtained from a woman aged 25 to 39 with Graves' ophthalmopathy.

This clonotype was detected many times. The chain carries TRBV7-8 and TRBJ1-4, with D possibly TRBD1 on 5 matching bases. CDR1 and CDR2 (germline): SGHVS, FQNEAQ. The ends were cut back, 5 bases at V and 7 bases at J, with 14 bases in the middle. The CDR3 is made up of 14 amino acids. The CDR3 nucleotides are TGTGCCAGCAGCCCCTCTTTAGGGGCTGAAAAACTGTTTTTT. Its protein product is CASSPSLGAEKLFF.

In regard to this clonotype: A read error may explain this, as a much larger clone is one base away. The chain combines TRBV6-2 or TRBV6-3 with TRBJ2-5; 8 nucleotides align to TRBD1. The length of the CDR3 is 13 residues. The V segment lost 6 bases and the J segment 3 bases; nucleotides outside the gene matches: 3. Germline loops: CDR1 MNHEY, CDR2 SVGEGT. This CDR3 is CASRLTGEETQYF. In DNA form, the CDR3 reads TGTGCCAGCAGGCTGACAGGGGAAGAGACCCAGTACTTC.

The chain links TRBV7-9 to TRBJ2-3, with D tentatively TRBD2 (5 bases). The CDR3 totals 16 residues. Germline V gene lookup returns CDR1 SEHNR and CDR2 FQNEAQ (reference sequence). Trimming left V 1 base short and J 3 bases short, with 14 bases between. This chain's CDR3 is CASSLVASTGTDTQYF. CDR3 in DNA: TGTGCCAGCAGCTTAGTAGCGTCCACGGGGACAGATACGCAGTATTTT.

The chain uses TRBV25-1 and TRBJ1-1, with TRBD1 as a possible D gene (5 bases). V dropped 4 bases and J dropped 7 bases, with 10 bases sitting between them. The CDR3 is made up of 12 amino acids. Germline assignment: CDR1 MGHDK and CDR2 SYGVNS. CDR3 DNA sequence: TGTGCCAGCAGTGGAGGACAACTTGAAGCTTTCTTT. Protein sequence: CASSGGQLEAFF.

In its sample, this clonotype was seen a few times. The chain joins TRBV4-3 to TRBJ1-5, with 7 positions matching TRBD1. Per germline, CDR1 LGHNA and CDR2 YSLEER. The junction had 3 bases not matched to a gene; V was cut back by 4 bases and J by 0 bases. The CDR3 sequence is 15 residues long. In DNA, the CDR3 is TGCGCCAGCAGCCCGGGACAGAATAGCAATCAGCCCCAGCATTTT. It codes for CASSPGQNSNQPQHF.

This clonotype was recorded at least ten times. J is TRBJ2-5 and V is TRBV28; D tentatively reads TRBD1 or TRBD2 (6 bases each). The CDR3 has 17 amino acids. Germline V CDR1 and CDR2: MDHEN, SYDVKM. V dropped 6 bases and J dropped 4 bases, with 24 bases sitting between them. The CDR3 sequence is CASRLRGGRGGRETQYF. The CDR3 DNA reads as TGTGCCAGCAGACTTAGAGGTGGCAGGGGAGGTCGAGAGACCCAGTACTTC.

V gene TRBV6-1 combines with J gene TRBJ2-1; 7 nucleotides match TRBD1. Germline CDR1 and CDR2: MNHNS and SASEGT. J lost 5 bases, V lost 7 bases, and 8 bases had no gene match. This CDR3 contains 14 residues. CDR3 protein: CASTTDRLDNEQFF. CDR3 DNA sequence: TGTGCCAGCACTACGGACAGGCTAGACAATGAGCAGTTCTTC.

This clonotype was detected ten times or more. V gene TRBV28 combines with J gene TRBJ2-1, with 8 bases that match TRBD2. V lost 7 bases and J lost 0; bases outside the gene matches: 11. The germline CDR1 and CDR2 sequences are MDHEN and SYDVKM. This CDR3 is 17 amino acids long. CDR3 DNA sequence: TGTGCCAGCATCTCAGCGGGAGAGTTCAGCTCCTACAATGAGCAGTTCTTC. It encodes CASISAGEFSSYNEQFF.

The table lists this clonotype with a few counts. The V call is TRBV24-1, the J call TRBJ2-3; 8 bases line up with TRBD1. Per germline, CDR1 KGHDR and CDR2 SFDVKD. The CDR3 is 13 residues long. V lost 12 bases and J lost 3; bases outside the gene matches: 7. The CDR3 here is CASGTGRTDTQYF. The CDR3, as DNA: TGTGCCTCGGGGACAGGTAGGACAGATACGCAGTATTTT.

This clonotype appeared many times. The chain joins TRBV6-5 to TRBJ2-2; D unresolved. CDR1 is MNHEY and CDR2 is SVGAGI in the germline V gene. The V gene lost 0 bases and the J gene lost 6 bases, with 8 bases spanning the gap. The CDR3 totals 14 residues. The CDR3 sequence: CASSYSMFPGELFF. CDR3 nucleotides: TGTGCCAGCAGTTACTCGATGTTTCCCGGGGAGCTGTTTTTT.

This clonotype was recorded many times. The V gene is TRBV20-1, the J gene TRBJ2-1; 8 bases align to TRBD2. From germline, CDR1 is DFQATT and CDR2 SNEGSKA (reference sequence). The CDR3 totals 14 residues. This CDR3 reads CSALVTAGVYEQFF. The CDR3 bases are TGCAGCGCATTGGTAACAGCGGGAGTGTACGAGCAGTTCTTC.

The CDR3 protein is CASSPTELNYGYTF. For the CDR3, the DNA is TGTGCCAGCAGTCCGACAGAACTCAACTATGGCTACACCTTC. The J gene is TRBJ1-2, the V gene TRBV28, with D perhaps TRBD1 (5 bases). Germline V gives CDR1 MDHEN, CDR2 SYDVKM. V was shortened by 5 bases and J by 2 bases, with 12 bases between the two germline ends. CDR3 length: 14 residues.

V and J are TRBV19 and TRBJ2-1, with TRBD2 matching over 14 bases. V was pared by 8 bases and J by 9 bases, with 6 bases of the junction left unmatched. Germline V lookup: CDR1 LNHDA, CDR2 SQIVND (reference sequence). This CDR3 is built from 14 residues. CDR3 amino acids: CASQSGTSGSEQFF. In DNA, the CDR3 is TGTGCCAGTCAATCCGGGACTAGCGGGAGTGAGCAGTTCTTC.

In this sample, this clonotype turned up a few times. The chain joins TRBV29-1 to TRBJ2-1; a possible D gene is TRBD1 (7 bases). V shed 6 bases and J shed 0 bases, with 12 bases lying between them. The germline gives CDR1 SQVTM, CDR2 ANQGSEA. The CDR3 spans 14 residues. Written as DNA, the CDR3 is TGCAGCGTCGGGGGACAGATCTCCTACAATGAGCAGTTCTTC. Residues: CSVGGQISYNEQFF.

In this sample, this clonotype turned up many times. The gene calls are TRBV7-8 and TRBJ2-3, with a weak D call TRBD2 (5 bases). CDR3 size: 15 residues. Trimming left V 3 bases short and J 5 bases short, with 15 bases between. CDR1 is SGHVS, CDR2 FQNEAQ, per germline. The CDR3 bases are TGTGCCAGCAGCTTGGCGGGCCAAGAGGGAGATACGCAGTATTTT. Translating gives CASSLAGQEGDTQYF.

This chain joins TRBV7-2 and TRBJ2-7; D is uncertain. CDR3 length: 14 amino acids. Per the germline V gene, CDR1 is SGHTA and CDR2 is FQGNSA. V lost 1 base and J 3 bases, leaving 10 bases between the germline ends. The CDR3 DNA sequence: TGTGCCAGCAGCTTAGGAGTACGCGGCTACGAGCAGTACTTC. Translated, it gives CASSLGVRGYEQYF.

This clonotype was seen ten or more times. The rearrangement uses TRBV28 and TRBJ2-3; 7 bases line up with TRBD2. Germline V CDR1 and CDR2: MDHEN, SYDVKM. The CDR3 covers 15 residues. The V and J ends lost 3 bases and 1 base, in that order; junction bases with no gene match: 4. The CDR3 DNA reads as TGTGCCAGCAGTTTTTACCGGGAGGGCACAGATACGCAGTATTTT. Encoded protein: CASSFYREGTDTQYF.

This clonotype was found many times. The V and J genes are TRBV30 and TRBJ2-3; D possibly corresponds to TRBD2 (5 bases). V gave up 1 base and J gave up 6 bases, with 11 bases separating them. The length of the CDR3 is 13 residues. Per the germline V gene, CDR1 is GTSNPN and CDR2 is SVGIG (reference sequence). The CDR3 sequence: CAWSAPPGDTQYF. CDR3 bases: TGTGCCTGGAGTGCCCCCCCGGGGGATACGCAGTATTTT. Complete variable domain (other parts from reference TRBV30 and TRBJ2-3): SQTIHQWPATLVQPVGSPLSLECTVEGTSNPNLYWYRQAAGRGLQLLFYSVGIGQISSEVPQNLSASRPQDRQFILSSKKLLLSDSGFYLCAWSAPPGDTQYFGPGTRLTVL.

This clonotype was counted at least ten times. The CDR3 coding sequence is TGTGCCAGCAGTTCGACTAGCGGGATCACAGATACGCAGTATTTT. Encoded protein: CASSSTSGITDTQYF. This chain uses TRBV7-3 with TRBJ2-3; 11 bases agree with TRBD2. The V gene's germline CDR1 is SGHTA and CDR2 FQGTGA. Unmatched junction bases numbered 4, after V lost 6 bases and J lost 2 bases. This CDR3 is built from 15 residues.

J is TRBJ2-2 and V is TRBV3-1; the D is unclear. Trimming cost V 4 bases and J 5 bases, with 11 bases left between them. Per the germline V gene, CDR1 is LGHDT and CDR2 is YNNKEL (reference sequence). The CDR3 runs to 14 residues. The CDR3 DNA follows: TGTGCCAGCAGCCCCACGATGGGAACCGGGGAGCTGTTTTTT. This translates into CASSPTMGTGELFF.

This clonotype was detected a few times. This chain uses TRBV29-1 with TRBJ2-3; the match to TRBD2 covers 10 bases. The CDR3 sequence is 14 residues long. J gave up 2 bases and V 6 bases, and 5 bases lay outside the gene matches. Germline assignment: CDR1 SQVTM and CDR2 ANQGSEA. CDR3 in amino acids: CSVRTSGLTDTQYF. The CDR3 nucleotides are TGCAGCGTGAGGACTAGCGGACTCACAGATACGCAGTATTTT.

This clonotype was found many times. The chain links TRBV19 to TRBJ2-5; D gene uncertain. V shed 4 bases and J shed 9 bases, with 24 bases lying between them. The CDR3 sequence is 16 residues long. The germline V gene has CDR1 LNHDA and CDR2 SQIVND (reference sequence). CDR3 in amino acids: CASSSSEQRGWDPQYF. The CDR3 DNA reads TGTGCCAGTAGTAGTTCGGAGCAGCGAGGTTGGGATCCCCAGTACTTC.

The chain links TRBV20-1 to TRBJ2-7; weak D call: TRBD2 (5 bases). This CDR3 is 14 amino acids long. V shed 0 bases and J shed 1 base, with 10 bases lying between them. The germline V gene encodes CDR1 DFQATT and CDR2 SNEGSKA (reference sequence). The CDR3 spells CSARDFRESYEQYF. DNA of the CDR3: TGCAGTGCTAGAGACTTTAGGGAGTCCTACGAGCAGTACTTC.

The chain combines TRBV4-3 with TRBJ2-7; TRBD1 matches at 11 bases. This CDR3 has 16 residues. Germline V gene data show CDR1 as LGHNA and CDR2 as YSLEER. J lost 9 bases, V lost 2 bases, and 12 bases had no gene match. This chain's CDR3 is CASSQRRGQGGLGQYF. The CDR3 region has the DNA TGCGCCAGCAGCCAACGTCGGGGACAGGGGGGTTTGGGGCAGTACTTC.

This clonotype was seen at least ten times. The V gene is TRBV30, the J gene TRBJ1-6; 7 nucleotides line up with TRBD1. After removal of 0 bases from V and 7 bases from J, the junction contained 3 bases not matched to a gene. CDR3 length: 14 amino acids. CDR1 is GTSNPN, CDR2 SVGIG, per germline (reference sequence). CDR3 residues: CAWSVGQSNSPLHF. The CDR3, as DNA: TGTGCCTGGAGTGTGGGACAGAGCAATTCACCCCTCCACTTT.